These 28 T cell receptor beta chains share one sample of origin, sequenced in a study of T cell changes during pregnancy in multiple sclerosis. The assay was immunoSEQ multiplex PCR, and TCRdb's table has in-frame clones only and misses some. The sample lists about 58,000 clones; 93% were seen once. Sequencing was performed on CD8+ T cells from peripheral blood mononuclear cells, taken in the second trimester of pregnancy. The receptors derive from a female donor with multiple sclerosis, enrolled in a pregnancy study.

The chain combines TRBV4-1 with TRBJ2-1; 12 nucleotides line up with TRBD2. CDR1 is MGHRA, CDR2 YSYEKL, per germline. Unmatched junction bases numbered 9, after V lost 0 bases and J lost 6 bases. There are 18 residues in the CDR3. As DNA, the CDR3 is TGCGCCAGCAGCCAAGATAACCTAGCGGGAGGGCCGGGCAATGAGCAGTTCTTC. This codes for CASSQDNLAGGPGNEQFF.

This rearrangement joins TRBV27 to TRBJ2-3; 13 bases agree with TRBD2. This CDR3 has 16 residues. Germline V gene data show CDR1 as MNHEY and CDR2 as SMNVEV (reference sequence). V was pared by 5 bases and J by 6 bases, with 8 bases of the junction left unmatched. The CDR3 DNA reads TGTGCCAGCAGTCGACTAGCGGGAGGCGCGGCCGATACGCAGTATTTT. Translation gives CASSRLAGGAADTQYF.

The chain links TRBV7-2 to TRBJ2-7; 11 bases map to TRBD1. V lost 5 bases to trimming and J lost 1 base; unmatched junction nucleotides: 4. CDR3 length: 15 residues. From germline, CDR1 is SGHTA and CDR2 FQGNSA. The CDR3 is CASSPGTGGSYEQYF. DNA of the CDR3: TGTGCCAGCAGCCCGGGGACAGGGGGATCCTACGAGCAGTACTTC.

The V gene is TRBV2, the J gene TRBJ2-5, with 11 nucleotides matching TRBD1. The CDR3 is 16 residues long. Losses at the gene ends were 9 bases for V and 4 bases for J; bases not matched to a gene: 13. Per germline, CDR1 SNHLY and CDR2 FYNNEI. CDR3 loop: CASRRWDRGFGETQYF. The CDR3 coding sequence is TGTGCCAGTAGGAGGTGGGACAGGGGGTTTGGAGAGACCCAGTACTTC.

The chain has TRBV4-1 and TRBJ2-1; tentative D call: TRBD2 (5 bases). The CDR3 is 15 residues long. Per the germline V gene, CDR1 is MGHRA and CDR2 is YSYEKL. The V end lost 4 bases, the J end lost 0 bases, and 10 bases lay between the germline ends. Written as DNA, the CDR3 is TGCGCCAGCAGCCTACGGGATTCCTCCTACAATGAGCAGTTCTTC. Protein: CASSLRDSSYNEQFF.

The chain joins TRBV7-8 to TRBJ1-2; TRBD1 aligns across 10 bases. The germline V gene encodes CDR1 SGHVS and CDR2 FQNEAQ. The CDR3 extends over 19 amino acids. V gave up 4 bases and J gave up 2 bases; unmatched junction bases: 16. The CDR3 coding sequence is TGTGCCAGCAGCTCACAGACAGGGGGCACCATGACGCTCAACTATGGCTACACCTTC. Translated, it gives CASSSQTGGTMTLNYGYTF.

V is TRBV2 and J is TRBJ1-6; D remains unclear. Per the germline V gene, CDR1 is SNHLY and CDR2 is FYNNEI. CDR3 length: 14 amino acids. V was pared by 5 bases and J by 8 bases, with 13 bases between. CDR3 DNA: TGTGCCAGCAGTTGGCAGAGGGAAGATTCACCCCTCCACTTT. Protein product: CASSWQREDSPLHF.

The CDR3 is CASSLSSSKNEQYF. The CDR3 DNA is TGTGCCAGCAGTTTATCGAGTTCGAAGAACGAGCAGTACTTC. This chain connects TRBV27 to TRBJ2-7; no clear D gene. The germline CDR1 and CDR2 sequences are MNHEY and SMNVEV (reference sequence). This CDR3 has 14 amino acids. Deletions cut 0 bases from V and 5 bases from J, with 11 bases between.

The chain employs TRBV4-2 and TRBJ2-2; 7 bases match TRBD1. The CDR3 is 16 residues long. The V and J ends lost 4 bases and 4 bases, in that order; junction bases with no gene match: 9. The germline gives CDR1 LGHNA, CDR2 YNFKEQ. CDR3: CASSRPQTGLTGELFF. The CDR3 DNA sequence: TGTGCCAGCAGCCGGCCCCAGACAGGGCTCACCGGGGAGCTGTTTTTT.

V is TRBV7-8 and J is TRBJ2-7; no reliable D call. Trimming cost V 6 bases and J 0 bases, with 6 bases left between them. The CDR3 spans 12 residues. Germline loops: CDR1 SGHVS, CDR2 FQNEAQ. This chain's CDR3 is CASSPSSYEQYF. Here the CDR3 DNA reads TGTGCCAGCAGTCCGAGCTCCTACGAGCAGTACTTC.

The chain couples TRBV19 to TRBJ1-2; the D gene is possibly TRBD1 (5 bases). Germline CDR1 is LNHDA and CDR2 is SQIVND (reference sequence). CDR3 length: 12 residues. V was shortened by 11 bases and J by 8 bases, with 18 bases between the two germline ends. As DNA, the CDR3 is TGTGCCCGCCAGGGCTCTCCGGGCGGCTACACCTTC. It translates to CARQGSPGGYTF.

As DNA, the CDR3 is TGTGCCTTAGGGAGGAGGGCAGACGGTCAGCCCCAGCATTTT. Encoded protein: CALGRRADGQPQHF. The chain couples TRBV19 to TRBJ1-5; D gene ambiguous. Germline loops: CDR1 LNHDA, CDR2 SQIVND (reference sequence). CDR3 length: 14 residues. V was pared by 11 bases and J by 6 bases, with 20 bases between.

This sequence joins TRBV7-9 and TRBJ2-2; D not resolved. The germline V and J ends were trimmed by 5 bases and 4 bases, with 14 bases remaining between them. This CDR3 region has 15 residues. Germline values: CDR1 SEHNR, CDR2 FQNEAQ (reference sequence). This chain's CDR3 is CASSPQVVRTGELFF. In DNA, the CDR3 is TGTGCCAGCAGCCCGCAGGTCGTCCGCACCGGGGAGCTGTTTTTT.

The chain links TRBV28 to TRBJ2-7; 7 nucleotides agree with TRBD2. This CDR3 is built from 14 residues. Trimming cost V 6 bases and J 5 bases; bases outside gene matches: 10. Germline V gene sequence: CDR1 MDHEN, CDR2 SYDVKM. The CDR3 DNA reads as TGTGCCAGCAGCCGGGGGGTGACTTTCCACGAGCAGTACTTC. This gives the protein CASSRGVTFHEQYF.

The chain employs TRBV11-2 and TRBJ2-3, with D maybe TRBD1 (6 bases). The CDR3 consists of 15 residues. Trimming removed 2 bases at V and 6 bases at J, with 15 bases between. CDR1 SGHAT and CDR2 FQNNGV come from the germline V gene. The CDR3 sequence is CASSLSTGWGDTQYF. DNA of the CDR3: TGTGCCAGCAGCTTATCCACAGGGTGGGGGGATACGCAGTATTTT.

The chain couples TRBV6-7 to TRBJ1-2; unclear D gene. TRBV6-7 is treated as an ORF (open reading frame) with a function not yet certain. The CDR3 runs 16 residues. Trimming pared 0 bases from V and 8 bases from J, leaving 19 bases between. CDR3 DNA sequence: TGTGCCAGCAGTTACTCGTTAATGTTCTTTCAAGAGGGCTACACCTTC. Encoded protein: CASSYSLMFFQEGYTF.

This CDR3 reads CASSSYLAGDTTFPRDEQFF. As DNA, the CDR3 is TGTGCCAGCAGTTCCTATTTAGCGGGAGACACTACTTTTCCAAGGGATGAGCAGTTCTTC. The chain couples TRBV27 to TRBJ2-1; 9 positions agree with TRBD2. The J segment lost 8 bases and the V segment lost 4 bases, leaving 24 bases of the junction unmatched. The CDR3 has 20 amino acids. Germline CDR1 is MNHEY and CDR2 is SMNVEV (reference sequence).

In this sample, this clone turned up a few times. The chain links TRBV9 to TRBJ2-1, with a possible D match to TRBD2 (5 bases). Germline V CDR1 and CDR2: SGDLS, YYNGEE. CDR3 length equals 15 residues. V was shortened by 4 bases and J by 8 bases, with 19 bases between the two germline ends. CDR3 in DNA: TGTGCCAGCAGCCCCTGGTCTAGCAGTAGCTATGAGCAGTTCTTC. This encodes CASSPWSSSSYEQFF.

The V gene is TRBV6-5, the J gene TRBJ1-1; maybe TRBD1 (6 bases). This CDR3 is 15 amino acids long. Per the germline V gene, CDR1 is MNHEY and CDR2 is SVGAGI. V dropped 5 bases and J dropped 2 bases, with 15 bases sitting between them. This CDR3 is CASSRLRGRNTEAFF. CDR3 coding DNA: TGTGCCAGCAGTCGACTCAGGGGTAGAAACACTGAAGCTTTCTTT.

V is TRBV7-3 and J is TRBJ2-3, with 10 positions matching TRBD2. Unmatched junction bases numbered 5, after V lost 0 bases and J lost 2 bases. The CDR3 totals 17 residues. In germline, CDR1 is SGHTA, CDR2 FQGTGA. The CDR3 nucleotides are TGTGCCAGCAGCTTAACTCCTAGCGGGGGCTCCACAGATACGCAGTATTTT. This translates into CASSLTPSGGSTDTQYF.

V and J are TRBV11-2 and TRBJ2-7, with 9 bases aligning to TRBD1. The CDR3 consists of 16 residues. Per germline, CDR1 SGHAT and CDR2 FQNNGV. Unmatched junction bases numbered 8, after V lost 0 bases and J lost 5 bases. The DNA for the CDR3 is TGTGCCAGCAGCTTAGAAGTCCGGGACAGGGTCGACGAGCAGTACTTC. This gives the protein CASSLEVRDRVDEQYF. Based on the CDR3 plus reference TRBV11-2 and TRBJ2-7, the full variable domain is EAGVAQSPRYKIIEKRQSVAFWCNPISGHATLYWYQQILGQGPKLLIQFQNNGVVDDSQLPKDRFSAERLKGVDSTLKIQPAKLEDSAVYLCASSLEVRDRVDEQYFGPGTRLTVT.

The genes are TRBV5-4 and TRBJ1-3, with D possibly matching TRBD1 (6 bases). The CDR3 loop spans 17 amino acids. Germline CDR1 is SGHNT and CDR2 is YYREEE (reference sequence). V was pared by 0 bases and J by 1 base, with 14 bases between. The CDR3 DNA follows: TGTGCCAGCAGCTTGGGGACCAGGGGATTTTCTGGAAACACCATATATTTT. It encodes CASSLGTRGFSGNTIYF.

This chain uses TRBV30 with TRBJ1-2, with 8 bases matching TRBD1. The length of the CDR3 is 13 residues. Germline V gene data show CDR1 as GTSNPN and CDR2 as SVGIG (reference sequence). Trimming at V came to 2 bases and at J to 6 bases, leaving 5 bases not matched to a gene. Here the CDR3 reads CAWSLTGADGYTF. CDR3 nucleotide sequence: TGTGCCTGGAGTTTGACAGGGGCGGATGGCTACACCTTC.

CDR3 sequence: CASTGHYSGNTIYF. The CDR3 DNA follows: TGTGCCAGCACCGGACACTACTCTGGAAACACCATATATTTT. The V call is TRBV21-1, the J call TRBJ1-3; the listed D gene, TRBD1, was not tested against the DNA. TRBV21-1 is assigned pseudogene status. This CDR3 spans 14 amino acids.

This chain uses TRBV11-3 with TRBJ2-1; possible D gene TRBD2, 5 bases. Trimming removed 1 base from V and 4 bases from J, with 5 bases in between. This CDR3 spans 13 amino acids. Germline-derived CDR1 and CDR2 are SGHNT and YENEEA. CDR3 residues: CASSLGTYNEQFF. The CDR3 nucleotides read TGTGCCAGCAGCTTAGGGACTTACAATGAGCAGTTCTTC.

This chain links TRBV11-2 with TRBJ2-2; the D is unclear. The CDR3 totals 15 residues. The germline gives CDR1 SGHAT, CDR2 FQNNGV. The V and J ends lost 6 bases and 6 bases respectively, with 17 bases between them. The DNA for the CDR3 is TGTGCCAGCAGTCCTATTACTGGTAATCCCGGGGAGCTGTTTTTT. This sequence encodes CASSPITGNPGELFF.

The V and J genes are TRBV30 and TRBJ2-1; TRBD1 matches 9 bases. Germline CDR1 reads GTSNPN; CDR2 reads SVGIG (reference sequence). The trim removed 5 bases at V and 6 bases at J, leaving 5 bases unmatched. CDR3 length: 13 residues. The CDR3 protein is CAWDRGTLNEQFF. The CDR3 DNA is TGTGCCTGGGACAGGGGGACACTCAATGAGCAGTTCTTC. Complete variable domain (other parts from reference TRBV30 and TRBJ2-1): SQTIHQWPATLVQPVGSPLSLECTVEGTSNPNLYWYRQAAGRGLQLLFYSVGIGQISSEVPQNLSASRPQDRQFILSSKKLLLSDSGFYLCAWDRGTLNEQFFGPGTRLTVL.

This chain links TRBV2 with TRBJ2-7; perhaps TRBD2 as D (5 bases). Per the germline V gene, CDR1 is SNHLY and CDR2 is FYNNEI. Trimming cost V 7 bases and J 4 bases, with 11 bases left between them. The CDR3 runs to 12 residues. CDR3 nucleotide sequence: TGTGCCAGCATGGGAGACCCTTACGAGCAGTACTTC. Amino acids: CASMGDPYEQYF.